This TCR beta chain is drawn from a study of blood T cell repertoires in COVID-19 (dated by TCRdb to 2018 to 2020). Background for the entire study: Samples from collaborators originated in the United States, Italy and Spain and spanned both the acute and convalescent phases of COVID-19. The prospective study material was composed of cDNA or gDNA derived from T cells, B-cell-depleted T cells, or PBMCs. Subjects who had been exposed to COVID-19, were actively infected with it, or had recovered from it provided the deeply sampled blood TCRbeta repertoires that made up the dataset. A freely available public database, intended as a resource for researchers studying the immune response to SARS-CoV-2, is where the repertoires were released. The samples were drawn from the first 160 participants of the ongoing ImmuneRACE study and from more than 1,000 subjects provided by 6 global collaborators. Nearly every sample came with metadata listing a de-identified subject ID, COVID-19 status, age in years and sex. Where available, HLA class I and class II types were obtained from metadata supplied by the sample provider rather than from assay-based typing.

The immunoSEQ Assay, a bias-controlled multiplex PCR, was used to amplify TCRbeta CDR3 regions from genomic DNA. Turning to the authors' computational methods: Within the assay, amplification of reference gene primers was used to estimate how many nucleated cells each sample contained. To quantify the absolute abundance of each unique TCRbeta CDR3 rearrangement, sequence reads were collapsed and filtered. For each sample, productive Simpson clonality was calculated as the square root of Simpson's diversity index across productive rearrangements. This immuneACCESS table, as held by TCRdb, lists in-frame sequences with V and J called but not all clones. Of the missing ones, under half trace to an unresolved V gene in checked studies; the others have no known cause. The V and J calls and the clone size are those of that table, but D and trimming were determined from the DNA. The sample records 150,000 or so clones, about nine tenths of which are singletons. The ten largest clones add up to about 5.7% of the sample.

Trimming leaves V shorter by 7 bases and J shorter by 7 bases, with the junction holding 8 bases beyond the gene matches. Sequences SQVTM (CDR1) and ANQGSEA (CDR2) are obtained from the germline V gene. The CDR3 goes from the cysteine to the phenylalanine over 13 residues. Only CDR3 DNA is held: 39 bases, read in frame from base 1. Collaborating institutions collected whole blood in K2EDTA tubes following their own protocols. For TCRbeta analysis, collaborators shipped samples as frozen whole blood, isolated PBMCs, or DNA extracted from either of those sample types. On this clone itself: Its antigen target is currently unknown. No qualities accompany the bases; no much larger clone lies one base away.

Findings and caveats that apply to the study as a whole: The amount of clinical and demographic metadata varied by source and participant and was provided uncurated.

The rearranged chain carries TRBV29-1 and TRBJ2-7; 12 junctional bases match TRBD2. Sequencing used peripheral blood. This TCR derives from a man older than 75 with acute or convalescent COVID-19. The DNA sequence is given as TGCAGCGCCCGACTAGCGGGAGTATCTGAGCAGTACTTC. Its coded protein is CSARLAGVSEQYF.